This T cell receptor (beta chain) stems from a study of shared clonotypes between healthy human individuals (dated by TCRdb to the early 2020s). Background on the whole study: The cohort comprised a couple of women and a few men aged 18 to 49 years. For each donor, three plates each were used for CD4 naive and CD4 memory, two plates were used for CD8 naive, and one plate was used for CD8 memory. To estimate repertoire size and how much clonotypes are shared between individuals, the study performed deep sequencing of blood TCR repertoires from five healthy adults. To increase sequencing depth and limit assay-specific biases, TCR repertoire library preparation and sequencing were carried out by different laboratories using diverse techniques. Leukapheresis yielded between about 0.94 and 8.9 billion PBMCs per donor. Summary of the overall study and its limitations: Larger estimated clonotype richness was generally found for naive subsets than for memory subsets. Sampling was restricted to blood, and TCR repertoires in tissues likely differ from the TCR repertoires found in blood. Compared with non-shared clonotypes, clonotypes shared by all four sorted-subset donors had higher generation probabilities. Based on pairwise subsampling, the degree of clonotype sharing among donors was expected to be affected by sequencing depth. Rarefaction of sorted-subset datasets indicated incomplete sequencing despite the large sequencing depth. Approximately 5% of naive CD4, 3.5% of naive CD8, about 2.5% of memory CD4, and more than 0.35% of memory CD8 clonotypes were shared across a few donors. Because the study included only a small number of donors, the genetic and exposure-history diversity represented was limited.

Trimming costs V 2 bases and J 5 bases, and their ends lie 12 bases apart. Sequences SGHRS (CDR1) and YFSETQ (CDR2) are obtained from the germline V gene. Counted from cysteine to phenylalanine, this CDR3 has 14 amino acids. The only DNA kept is the CDR3, 42 bases in frame from the first base. Using the deep immunoSEQ assay, multiplex PCR amplified TCR CDR3 regions from genomic DNA. Extracted genomic DNA from each cell subset was spread evenly across all wells of several immunoSEQ 96-well plates, with each plate serving as a replicate. Each replicate PCR for sorted subsets received about 220 ng genomic DNA, equal to about 30,000 T cell genomes. Purified libraries were quantified with a Qubit 3.0 fluorometer, sized on a Bioanalyzer 2100, and re-quantified with the KAPA Library Quantification kit. A separate single-read 150-cycle Illumina NextSeq 550 flow cell was used to sequence each immunoSEQ 96-well plate. The paper's data handling went like this. Because the immunoSEQ output held only junctional sequences and lacked quality scores, the filtering could not match the filtering applied to full-length reads. To assign V/J genes and CDR3, sequences were annotated using PyIR, a Python wrapper for IgBLAST v1.9, with IMGT germline references. Any read was removed if the V/J assignment was weak (E-value above 1e-6), the CDR3 was missing, or the read contained stop codons, out-of-frame junctions, or ambiguous translated residues. V3J clonotypes were defined as sequences sharing the same inferred V gene, J gene, and CDR3 amino acid sequence. The percentage overlap between two repertoires was calculated by dividing the number of shared unique clonotypes by the size of the smaller repertoire. Repertoire richness was assessed with RTK rarefaction, the Chao1 estimator, and Recon v2.1 estimates of unobserved clonotypes. OLGA was used to compute generation probabilities for all TCRbeta clonotypes that the gDNA method yielded from a handful of donors. TCRdb stores this immuneACCESS table with in-frame sequences only. Part of the clones is absent; in the studies checked, under half of the shortfall reflects unresolved V genes, and no reason is known for the rest. V, J and clone size reflect that table, while D and trimming were determined from the DNA. The sample table holds some 2.1 million clones, of which over 85% were seen once. The ten largest clonotypes hold less than 2% of the sample.

Turning to this clone: Its antigen remains unidentified. No clone much larger than this one lies a single base away; base qualities are absent.

CD8 naive samples were obtained by positive selection for CCR7 among CD45RO-negative cells, yielding a CD45RA+CCR7+ population from which TemRA cells were excluded. The donors were healthy, HIV-negative adults with no recently reported acute infections or vaccinations. Only Caucasian adults living in Nashville, Tennessee, USA were represented among the donors. Blood was collected by leukapheresis, and PBMCs were isolated by Ficoll-Histopaque density gradient centrifugation and then cryopreserved in liquid nitrogen vapor phase. Analytical flow cytometry was used to check the purity and quantity of each magnetically sorted T cell population. From each sorted fraction, genomic DNA was isolated and quantified by UV absorbance on a Nanodrop 2000c.

Sequencing was done on a sample of naive CD8+ T cells from PBMCs. This sample's cell subset or site label indicates: CD45RA+CCR7+. This TCR was recovered from a man between 18 and 29 years old in good health. Some clones in this sample may be carry-over from other donors' samples. The chain is encoded by TRBV5-1 joined to TRBJ2-3, with the D gene uncertain. Here is the DNA: TGCGCCAGCAGCTTACGGCGTGCTGGAGATACGCAGTATTTT. Translation gives CASSLRRAGDTQYF. The CDR3, completed at both ends by the reference TRBV5-1 and TRBJ2-3 genes, gives the full variable domain KAGVTQTPRYLIKTRGQQVTLSCSPISGHRSVSWYQQTPGQGLQFLFEYFSETQRNKGNFPGRFSGRQFSNSRSEMNVSTLELGDSALYLCASSLRRAGDTQYFGPGTRLTVL.